Following are 28 T cell receptor beta chains from one sample sequenced in a study of early T cells in non-severe SARS-CoV-2 infection. TCRdb reprocessed the 5' RACE reads with MiXCR, giving one entry per CDR3 protein. This table has tens of thousands of distinct CDR3 sequences, roughly 16% appearing once. Material for sequencing was whole blood. Every receptor here comes from an adult who was a healthcare worker with PCR-confirmed SARS-CoV-2 infection or an uninfected control (not recorded which).

The chain joins TRBV12-3 or TRBV12-4 to TRBJ2-3; 7 bases line up with TRBD2. The CDR3 contains 14 residues. After removal of 7 bases from V and 8 bases from J, the junction contained 12 bases not matched to a gene. The CDR3 reads CASITAGWRRTQYF. The CDR3 DNA sequence: TGTGCCAGCATCACAGCGGGGTGGCGCCGTACGCAGTATTTT.

The sample holds a few counts of this clonotype. The rearrangement uses TRBV11-2 and TRBJ2-3, with 10 bases identical to TRBD1. From germline, CDR1 is SGHAT and CDR2 FQNNGV. Unmatched junction bases numbered 18, after V lost 6 bases and J lost 6 bases. The CDR3 contains 18 residues. In DNA form, the CDR3 reads TGTGCCAGCAGTAACCGGGACAGGGGAGAGAAACGGATTGATACGCAGTATTTT. Translation: CASSNRDRGEKRIDTQYF.

This clonotype was counted a few times. This chain joins TRBV27 and TRBJ1-5; 9 bases match TRBD1. The J segment lost 2 bases and the V segment lost 7 bases, leaving 3 bases of the junction unmatched. Germline CDR1 reads MNHEY; CDR2 reads SMNVEV (reference sequence). There are 14 residues in the CDR3. CDR3: CASMGQGRNQPQHF. CDR3 sequence (DNA): TGTGCCAGCATGGGACAGGGACGCAATCAGCCCCAGCATTTT.

This clonotype was recorded many times. This rearrangement joins TRBV7-2 to TRBJ2-1, with D uncertain. Germline CDR1 and CDR2: SGHTA and FQGNSA. Trimming shortened V by 5 bases and J by 6 bases, and 5 bases separated the two germline ends. This CDR3 is built from 11 residues. The DNA of the CDR3 is TGTGCCAGCAGCCGTATCAATGAGCAGTTCTTC. Translation gives CASSRINEQFF.

The rearrangement uses TRBV29-1 and TRBJ1-2, with D perhaps TRBD1 (5 bases). The germline V gene has CDR1 SQVTM and CDR2 ANQGSEA. The V end lost 4 bases, the J end lost 3 bases, and 12 bases lay between the germline ends. This CDR3 has 13 amino acids. The CDR3 sequence is CSVVLGEDYGYTF. CDR3 sequence (DNA): TGCAGCGTTGTATTGGGGGAAGACTATGGCTACACCTTC.

This clonotype was counted a few times. This chain links TRBV9 with TRBJ2-7; 11 bases align to TRBD2. V trimming: 0 bases; J trimming: 6 bases; junction bases outside the gene matches: 2. Germline CDR1 reads SGDLS; CDR2 reads YYNGEE. The CDR3 totals 14 residues. CDR3: CASSVGLAGGEQYF. Here the CDR3 DNA reads TGTGCCAGCAGCGTAGGCCTAGCGGGGGGCGAGCAGTACTTC.

The J gene is TRBJ1-2, the V gene TRBV12-3 or TRBV12-4, with a possible D match to TRBD1 (5 bases). There are 13 residues in the CDR3. V was shortened by 3 bases and J by 4 bases, with 9 bases between the two germline ends. The CDR3 DNA reads TGTGCCAGCAGTTTTATAGGGACCTATGGCTACACCTTC. This encodes CASSFIGTYGYTF.

The table lists this clonotype with a few counts. DNA for the CDR3: TGTGCCAGCAGTTACCGGGACTTTAGCAATCAGCCCCAGCATTTT. Its translation: CASSYRDFSNQPQHF. V and J are TRBV6-2 or TRBV6-3 and TRBJ1-5, with a tentative D call TRBD1 (5 bases). Trimming stripped 2 bases from V and 0 bases from J, with 8 bases between. The CDR3 runs 15 residues. CDR1 and CDR2 (germline): MNHEY, SVGEGT.

This clonotype was counted between two and nine times. This sequence joins TRBV28 and TRBJ2-3, with 8 bases lining up with TRBD2. The germline CDR1 and CDR2 sequences are MDHEN and SYDVKM. CDR3 length equals 16 residues. Losses at the gene ends were 3 bases for V and 2 bases for J; bases not matched to a gene: 7. As DNA, the CDR3 is TGTGCCAGCAGTTTCTCCTTACTAGCGGACACAGATACGCAGTATTTT. Translated: CASSFSLLADTDTQYF. The complete variable domain, with remaining parts taken from reference TRBV28 and TRBJ2-3, reads DVKVTQSSRYLVKRTGEKVFLECVQDMDHENMFWYRQDPGLGLRLIYFSYDVKMKEKGDIPEGYSVSREKKERFSLILESASTNQTSMYLCASSFSLLADTDTQYFGPGTRLTVL.

The rearrangement joins TRBV3-1 to TRBJ2-2; D gene unclear. The CDR3 has 15 amino acids. Per germline, CDR1 LGHDT and CDR2 YNNKEL (reference sequence). The V gene lost 4 bases and the J gene lost 5 bases, with 14 bases spanning the gap. This CDR3 reads CASSLGWASTGELFF. The CDR3 nucleotides are TGTGCCAGCAGCCTGGGGTGGGCGAGTACCGGGGAGCTGTTTTTT.

V is TRBV24-1 and J is TRBJ2-7; TRBD2 might be the D (6 bases). This CDR3 contains 13 residues. Germline CDR1 KGHDR, CDR2 SFDVKD. V lost 4 bases, J lost 2 bases, and 8 bases lay in between. The CDR3 loop reads CATSEGLAYEQYF. In DNA, the CDR3 is TGTGCCACCAGTGAGGGACTGGCCTACGAGCAGTACTTC.

This clonotype was counted between two and nine times. The chain recombines TRBV7-9 with TRBJ2-7, with no clear D. This CDR3 has 11 residues. The germline CDR1 and CDR2 sequences are SEHNR and FQNEAQ (reference sequence). Between the trimmed V and J ends, which lost 8 bases and 4 bases, there was a span of 9 bases. DNA for the CDR3: TGTGCCAGCGAGGACCGGTACGAGCAGTACTTC. This translates into CASEDRYEQYF.

This clonotype has more than one count but fewer than ten. The V call is TRBV4-1, the J call TRBJ2-1, with D possibly TRBD2 on 6 matching bases. CDR3 length equals 18 residues. Germline lookup yields CDR1 MGHRA and CDR2 YSYEKL. V was clipped by 0 bases and J by 3 bases, with 18 bases between them. The CDR3 sequence is CASSQDWDSTWSYNEQFF. The CDR3, as DNA: TGCGCCAGCAGCCAAGATTGGGACTCCACATGGAGCTACAATGAGCAGTTCTTC.

This clonotype was recorded a few times. The chain uses TRBV7-8 and TRBJ1-5; tentative D call: TRBD1 (6 bases). Trimming left V 0 bases short and J 1 base short, with 10 bases between. Germline values: CDR1 SGHVS, CDR2 FQNEAQ. CDR3 length equals 16 residues. The CDR3 DNA reads TGTGCCAGCAGCTTAGCCCGGGGGGGCAGCAATCAGCCCCAGCATTTT. Its protein product is CASSLARGGSNQPQHF.

The gene calls are TRBV18 and TRBJ1-1, with no clear D. This CDR3 comprises 14 residues. Trimming took 2 bases from V and 5 from J, leaving 12 bases between them. Germline-derived CDR1 and CDR2 are KGHSH and LQKENI. The CDR3 sequence: CASSPGLRRTEAFF. For the CDR3, the DNA is TGTGCCAGCTCACCAGGGCTCAGGAGAACTGAAGCTTTCTTT.

This clonotype has ten or more counts. V gene TRBV19 combines with J gene TRBJ2-5; 8 bases map to TRBD1. The CDR3 length is 15 residues. Germline V gene lookup returns CDR1 LNHDA and CDR2 SQIVND (reference sequence). Trimming took 5 bases from V and 2 from J; bases not matched to a gene: 7. In DNA, the CDR3 is TGTGCCAGTAGTTCCTTTCGGACAGGGCAAGAGACCCAGTACTTC. This translates into CASSSFRTGQETQYF.

This chain connects TRBV20-1 to TRBJ1-1; weak D call: TRBD1 (5 bases). In germline, CDR1 is DFQATT, CDR2 SNEGSKA (reference sequence). Trimming cost V 0 bases and J 0 bases, with 11 bases left between them. The CDR3 runs 15 residues. The CDR3, as DNA: TGCAGTGCTAGAGATTGGGGCGGAATGAACACTGAAGCTTTCTTT. Its protein is CSARDWGGMNTEAFF.

This clonotype was seen a few times. This chain links TRBV6-4 with TRBJ2-3; possible D gene TRBD2, 6 bases. This CDR3 is 13 amino acids long. Germline values: CDR1 MRHNA, CDR2 SNTAGT. V lost 4 bases to trimming and J lost 6 bases, with 11 bases between them. Here the CDR3 reads CASSGSEGDTQYF. For the CDR3, the DNA is TGTGCCAGCAGTGGGTCGGAGGGCGATACGCAGTATTTT.

Only a few counts were recorded for this clonotype. The rearrangement joins TRBV7-3 to TRBJ2-2; 7 bases agree with TRBD2. The germline CDR1 and CDR2 sequences are SGHTA and FQGTGA. The CDR3 extends over 13 amino acids. V dropped 3 bases and J dropped 6; count of bases not matched to a gene: 1. The CDR3 here is CASSFTSAGELFF. The CDR3 DNA follows: TGTGCCAGCAGCTTTACTAGCGCCGGGGAGCTGTTTTTT.

This clonotype was detected a few times. The chain joins TRBV28 to TRBJ2-7, with no clear D. The ends were cut back, 1 base at V and 4 bases at J, with 11 bases in the middle. Germline V gene data show CDR1 as MDHEN and CDR2 as SYDVKM. There are 14 residues in the CDR3. The CDR3 reads CASSLFGRFYEQYF. The CDR3 DNA reads TGTGCCAGCAGTTTATTTGGGCGGTTTTACGAGCAGTACTTC.

This clonotype was detected a few times. The V gene is TRBV29-1, the J gene TRBJ2-1; either TRBD1 or TRBD2 may supply D (5 bases each). The CDR3 contains 16 residues. Trimming took 4 bases from V and 6 from J, leaving 22 bases between them. Germline CDR1 reads SQVTM; CDR2 reads ANQGSEA. The CDR3 loop reads CSVGGVRAMGSNEQFF. The CDR3 region has the DNA TGCAGCGTTGGAGGGGTAAGGGCAATGGGTTCCAATGAGCAGTTCTTC.

The chain uses TRBV7-3 and TRBJ2-1, with 7 bases identical to TRBD1. Germline-derived CDR1 and CDR2 are SGHTA and FQGTGA. Trimming removed 0 bases from V and 2 bases from J; junction bases left unmatched: 7. The CDR3 length is 17 residues. DNA for the CDR3: TGTGCCAGCAGCTTAACGGGAGACAGGGTGCCCTACAATGAGCAGTTCTTC. This gives the protein CASSLTGDRVPYNEQFF.

V is TRBV7-6 and J is TRBJ2-7; D is perhaps TRBD1 (5 bases). Germline assignment: CDR1 SGHVS and CDR2 FNYEAQ. The CDR3 is 13 residues long. V shed 4 bases and J shed 1 base, with 8 bases lying between them. The CDR3 protein is CASSSGISYEQYF. As DNA, the CDR3 is TGTGCCAGCAGCTCAGGGATTTCCTACGAGCAGTACTTC.

The chain links TRBV30 to TRBJ1-1; TRBD1 agrees at 7 bases. The CDR3 has 12 amino acids. The V and J ends lost 5 bases and 0 bases, in that order; junction bases with no gene match: 0. Per germline, CDR1 GTSNPN and CDR2 SVGIG (reference sequence). CDR3 amino acids: CAWGQVNTEAFF. The CDR3 nucleotides read TGTGCCTGGGGACAGGTGAACACTGAAGCTTTCTTT.

The V gene is TRBV3-2, the J gene TRBJ2-5; TRBD1 was called by the table and not checked on the DNA. TRBV3-2 is reported as a pseudogene. The CDR3 has 14 amino acids. CDR3 in DNA: TGTGCCAGCAGCTTAGCGCCCGCACAAGAGACCCAGTACTTC. Translated: CASSLAPAQETQYF.

This clonotype was seen a handful of times. This chain joins TRBV28 and TRBJ2-3, with D unresolved. CDR3 length equals 12 residues. V was pared by 5 bases and J by 6 bases, with 9 bases between. Germline CDR1 MDHEN, CDR2 SYDVKM. CDR3: CASSLKLDTQYF. CDR3 DNA sequence: TGTGCCAGCAGTCTAAAATTGGATACGCAGTATTTT.

The chain links TRBV28 to TRBJ1-2, with D tentatively TRBD1 (5 bases). The CDR3 totals 13 residues. Germline CDR1 and CDR2: MDHEN and SYDVKM. V was cut by 6 bases and J by 4 bases, with 12 bases left in between. CDR3 region: CASSPPGPYGYTF. For the CDR3, the DNA is TGTGCCAGCAGCCCCCCAGGGCCCTATGGCTACACCTTC.

Here the CDR3 DNA reads TGTGCCAGCAGCCAAGCTAGCACAGATACGCAGTATTTT. This encodes CASSQASTDTQYF. The chain employs TRBV7-2 and TRBJ2-3; D gene ambiguous. Trimming took 5 bases from V and 0 from J, leaving 6 bases between them. CDR1 is SGHTA and CDR2 is FQGNSA in the germline V gene. This CDR3 is built from 13 residues. Together with reference TRBV7-2 and TRBJ2-3, the CDR3 gives the full variable domain: GAGVSQSPSNKVTEKGKDVELRCDPISGHTALYWYRQSLGQGLEFLIYFQGNSAPDKSGLPSDRFSAERTGGSVSTLTIQRTQQEDSAVYLCASSQASTDTQYFGPGTRLTVL.